This TCR beta chain comes out of a study of CD8 T cells in Susac syndrome. After extraction with the RNeasy kit, about 0.45 to 1 ug of the RNA was reverse transcribed using random hexamers. In TCRdb, the immunoSEQ multiplex PCR reads were re-called with MiXCR into one record per CDR3 protein. This table has hundreds of thousands of distinct CDR3 sequences, approximately 94% appearing once. This sequence was found in a human donor with Susac syndrome. Material for sequencing was CD4+ T cells from PBMCs.

DNA for the CDR3: TGCAGTGCTAGTGGGGGCCTCCAAGAGACCCAGTACTTC. Translated, it gives CSASGGLQETQYF. The rearrangement joins TRBV20-1 to TRBJ2-5, with D possibly matching TRBD1 (6 bases). This CDR3 has 13 amino acids. Germline V CDR1 and CDR2: DFQATT, SNEGSKA (reference sequence). V lost 3 bases and J lost 1, with 9 bases in between.